This T cell receptor beta chain was recorded in a study of OX40 agonist ivuxolimab in advanced cancers. The V and J ends lost 2 bases and 2 bases respectively, with 4 bases between them. Germline CDR1 reads MDHEN; CDR2 reads SYDVKM. The CDR3 is made up of 12 amino acids. Profiled with immunoSEQ multiplex PCR; TCRdb holds only in-frame clones, not every one. The sample records around 72,000 clones, around 86% being singletons. The chain combines TRBV28 with TRBJ2-7; unclear D gene. The origin of this receptor is an adult with an advanced solid tumor such as melanoma, head and neck, liver or kidney cancer. Material: CD4+ or CD8+ T cells sorted from blood, obtained in a trial of the OX40 agonist ivuxolimab. CDR3 residues: CASSLNPYEQYF. CDR3 coding DNA: TGTGCCAGCAGTTTAAACCCCTACGAGCAGTACTTC.